This paragraph covers one T cell receptor (beta chain) sequence. This sample is drawn from a study of blood T cell repertoires in COVID-19. In the source study's methods: Amplification of reference gene primers was used by the study to estimate nucleated cell counts. The method was immunoSEQ multiplex PCR; TCRdb's version includes in-frame clones alone and lacks a portion of them. That table furnishes V, J and clone size, whereas the DNA furnished D and trimming. The data hold approximately 200,000 clones, with about 82% observed a single time. V was trimmed by 1 base and J by 4 bases, leaving 14 bases between them. Germline lookup yields CDR1 MNHEY and CDR2 SMNVEV (reference sequence). The CDR3 spans 16 residues. Recruits, aged about 18 to 95 years, lived in approximately 26 US areas. Participants reported their clinical history, and cohort assignment relied on those reports.

This clonotype was obtained from a woman aged 25 to 39 who had recovered from COVID-19. Sequenced material: PBMCs or T cells enriched from blood (not recorded which). The chain joins TRBV27 to TRBJ1-5; D may be TRBD1 (6 bases). The CDR3: CASSLLGTWGNQPQHF. Here the CDR3 DNA reads TGTGCCAGCAGTTTATTAGGGACATGGGGAAATCAGCCCCAGCATTTT.